The 28 T cell receptor beta chains listed next were all sequenced from one sample in a study of OX40 agonist ivuxolimab in advanced cancers. Method: immunoSEQ multiplex PCR; TCRdb's copy keeps in-frame clones and lacks some. The repertoire holds roughly 23,000 clones, with around four fifths as singletons. The sample was CD4+ or CD8+ T cells sorted from blood, taken in a trial of the OX40 agonist ivuxolimab. The receptors were sampled from an adult with an advanced solid tumor such as melanoma, head and neck, liver or kidney cancer.

The CDR3 spells CASITPGQGPMNTEAFF. The CDR3 DNA follows: TGTGCCAGTATCACCCCGGGACAAGGGCCCATGAACACTGAAGCTTTCTTT. The chain is built from TRBV19 and TRBJ1-1; weak D call: TRBD1 (6 bases). V shed 7 bases and J shed 0 bases, with 21 bases lying between them. This CDR3 spans 17 amino acids. Germline V gene sequence: CDR1 LNHDA, CDR2 SQIVND (reference sequence). The full variable domain, its missing parts supplied by reference TRBV19 and TRBJ1-1, is DGGITQSPKYLFRKEGQNVTLSCEQNLNHDAMYWYRQDPGQGLRLIYYSQIVNDFQKGDIAEGYSVSREKKESFPLTVTSAQKNPTAFYLCASITPGQGPMNTEAFFGQGTRLTVV.

This chain connects TRBV6-6 to TRBJ2-7, with 8 nucleotides matching TRBD1. The junction had 5 bases not matched to a gene; V was cut back by 5 bases and J by 5 bases. In germline, CDR1 is MNHNY, CDR2 SVGAGI (reference sequence). The CDR3 length is 13 residues. The CDR3 region is CASSPTGGHEQYF. In DNA, the CDR3 is TGTGCCAGCAGTCCCACAGGGGGGCACGAGCAGTACTTC.

The chain links TRBV28 to TRBJ2-1; D is possibly TRBD1 or TRBD2 (5 bases each). CDR3 length: 14 residues. The V and J ends lost 7 bases and 8 bases respectively, with 18 bases between them. CDR1 is MDHEN, CDR2 SYDVKM, per germline. The CDR3 spells CASNSRDVSYEQFF. The CDR3 nucleotides are TGTGCCAGCAATTCCCGGGACGTAAGTTATGAGCAGTTCTTC.

The V and J genes are TRBV28 and TRBJ1-5; possible D gene TRBD1, 6 bases. V lost 8 bases and J lost 3, with 20 bases in between. The CDR3 is 16 residues long. The germline gives CDR1 MDHEN, CDR2 SYDVKM. The CDR3 DNA is TGTGCCAGCTCTGCCACAGGGATCGGATTCAATCAGCCCCAGCATTTT. Translated, it gives CASSATGIGFNQPQHF.

V and J are TRBV19 and TRBJ2-3; 9 positions match TRBD2. Germline V lookup: CDR1 LNHDA, CDR2 SQIVND (reference sequence). The CDR3 consists of 13 residues. The V segment lost 11 bases and the J segment 0 bases; nucleotides outside the gene matches: 3. The CDR3, as DNA: TGTGCCGTAGCGGGGGAGAGCACAGATACGCAGTATTTT. Amino acid sequence: CAVAGESTDTQYF.

Written as DNA, the CDR3 is TGTGCCAGCAGCTTGACGGGGGGCCGACGGTACGAGCAGTACTTC. Translating it yields CASSLTGGRRYEQYF. V gene TRBV7-4 combines with J gene TRBJ2-7, with a possible D match to TRBD2 (7 bases). The CDR3 covers 15 residues. Germline V gene data show CDR1 as SGHVT and CDR2 as SQSDAQ. V was cut by 3 bases and J by 4 bases, with 16 bases left in between.

This chain uses TRBV4-2 with TRBJ1-1, with D unclear. CDR3 length equals 12 residues. The V and J ends lost 0 bases and 8 bases respectively, with 7 bases between them. CDR1 and CDR2 from the germline V gene are LGHNA and YNFKEQ. The CDR3 loop reads CASSQEGREAFF. The CDR3 DNA sequence: TGTGCCAGCAGCCAAGAAGGGAGGGAAGCTTTCTTT.

CDR3 DNA: TGTGCCAGCAGCTTTGAAGGGGACGGCTCCTACGAGCAGTACTTC. Protein sequence: CASSFEGDGSYEQYF. The chain carries TRBV5-5 and TRBJ2-7; D might be TRBD1 or TRBD2, each matching 5 bases. CDR1 is SGHKS and CDR2 is YYEKEE in the germline V gene (reference sequence). The CDR3 has 15 residues. Trimming pared 2 bases from V and 0 bases from J, leaving 12 bases between.

V is TRBV2 and J is TRBJ1-1; TRBD1 might be the D (5 bases). CDR1 is SNHLY, CDR2 FYNNEI, per germline. V lost 4 bases to trimming and J lost 0 bases, with 9 bases between them. The CDR3 is made up of 14 amino acids. CDR3 region: CASSVEDMNTEAFF. The CDR3 DNA is TGTGCCAGCAGTGTTGAGGACATGAACACTGAAGCTTTCTTT. Full variable domain (remainder filled in from reference TRBV2 and TRBJ1-1): EPEVTQTPSHQVTQMGQEVILRCVPISNHLYFYWYRQILGQKVEFLVSFYNNEISEKSEIFDDQFSVERPDGSNFTLKIRSTKLEDSAMYFCASSVEDMNTEAFFGQGTRLTVV.

The DNA of the CDR3 is TGTGCCAGCCGCTACGGACAGGGGACGGCATACGAGCAGTACTTC. Amino acid sequence: CASRYGQGTAYEQYF. This sequence joins TRBV6-1 and TRBJ2-7; TRBD1 agrees at 9 bases. Germline V CDR1 and CDR2: MNHNS, SASEGT. This CDR3 is built from 15 residues. Trimming removed 8 bases from V and 4 bases from J; junction bases left unmatched: 12.

The V gene is TRBV28, the J gene TRBJ2-7; 7 bases are a match to TRBD1. Germline V gene sequence: CDR1 MDHEN, CDR2 SYDVKM. The CDR3 has 15 amino acids. J was trimmed by 2 bases and V by 8 bases; bases with no gene match: 12. DNA for the CDR3: TGTGCCAGCCCTCACAGTCGGGACAGTCCCTACGAGCAGTACTTC. It translates to CASPHSRDSPYEQYF. The full variable domain, in which reference TRBV28 and TRBJ2-7 provide the parts outside the CDR3, is DVKVTQSSRYLVKRTGEKVFLECVQDMDHENMFWYRQDPGLGLRLIYFSYDVKMKEKGDIPEGYSVSREKKERFSLILESASTNQTSMYLCASPHSRDSPYEQYFGPGTRLTVT.

V and J are TRBV6-1 and TRBJ2-5; D not certain. The CDR3 loop spans 13 amino acids. Trimming pared 4 bases from V and 3 bases from J, leaving 9 bases between. Germline CDR1 MNHNS, CDR2 SASEGT. CDR3 DNA: TGTGCCAGCAGTGGTAATTGGGAAGAGACCCAGTACTTC. This encodes CASSGNWEETQYF.

The rearrangement links TRBV7-9 to TRBJ1-1, with unresolved D. V shed 0 bases and J shed 0 bases, with 11 bases lying between them. The length of the CDR3 is 16 residues. Germline values: CDR1 SEHNR, CDR2 FQNEAQ (reference sequence). CDR3 protein: CASSLAVGTLNTEAFF. In DNA, the CDR3 is TGTGCCAGCAGCTTAGCAGTGGGAACCTTGAACACTGAAGCTTTCTTT.

The gene calls are TRBV15 and TRBJ1-3; D is unresolved. Germline CDR1 LNHNV, CDR2 YYDKDF (reference sequence). This CDR3 is built from 11 residues. Trimming left V 0 bases short and J 10 bases short, with 4 bases between. CDR3 in DNA: TGTGCCACCAGCAGAGATAGAACCATATATTTT. Its protein product is CATSRDRTIYF.

CDR3 sequence (DNA): TGTGCCAGTAGTATGTGGCAGGGTCCATATGGCTACACCTTC. Translation: CASSMWQGPYGYTF. The genes are TRBV19 and TRBJ1-2, with a tentative D call TRBD1 (5 bases). V was shortened by 3 bases and J by 5 bases, with 13 bases between the two germline ends. CDR1 is LNHDA and CDR2 is SQIVND in the germline V gene (reference sequence). The CDR3 runs 14 residues.

The chain carries TRBV7-2 and TRBJ2-3, with a possible D match to TRBD2 (5 bases). The CDR3 spans 14 residues. Germline V lookup: CDR1 SGHTA, CDR2 FQGNSA. Trimming left V 5 bases short and J 0 bases short, with 9 bases between. CDR3 residues: CASSPLASTDTQYF. CDR3 in DNA: TGTGCCAGCAGCCCCCTAGCTAGCACAGATACGCAGTATTTT. Full variable domain (rest looked up from reference TRBV7-2 and TRBJ2-3): GAGVSQSPSNKVTEKGKDVELRCDPISGHTALYWYRQSLGQGLEFLIYFQGNSAPDKSGLPSDRFSAERTGGSVSTLTIQRTQQEDSAVYLCASSPLASTDTQYFGPGTRLTVL.

J is TRBJ1-2 and V is TRBV5-1; D remains unclear. The germline CDR1 and CDR2 sequences are SGHRS and YFSETQ. Trimming cost V 0 bases and J 8 bases, with 11 bases left between them. This CDR3 is 13 amino acids long. The CDR3 DNA reads TGCGCCAGCAGCTTGGAGGGTCCCCGCGGCTACACCTTC. Translation: CASSLEGPRGYTF.

This chain links TRBV9 with TRBJ2-7, with TRBD1 matching 7 bases. V was clipped by 2 bases and J by 2 bases; unmatched bases: 4. This CDR3 contains 14 residues. Germline V gene data show CDR1 as SGDLS and CDR2 as YYNGEE. The CDR3 DNA reads TGTGCCAGCAGCGTTGGACAGGCAACCTACGAGCAGTACTTC. This codes for CASSVGQATYEQYF.

The chain uses TRBV5-5 and TRBJ2-5, with TRBD1 as a possible D gene (6 bases). V lost 6 bases to trimming and J lost 5 bases, with 26 bases between them. The CDR3 length is 17 residues. Germline V gene data show CDR1 as SGHKS and CDR2 as YYEKEE (reference sequence). The CDR3 sequence is CASTTHYPRGEVETQYF. The CDR3, as DNA: TGTGCCAGCACTACTCATTACCCCAGGGGCGAGGTGGAGACCCAGTACTTC. Variable domain in full (rest from reference TRBV5-5 and TRBJ2-5): DAGVTQSPTHLIKTRGQQVTLRCSPISGHKSVSWYQQVLGQGPQFIFQYYEKEERGRGNFPDRFSARQFPNYSSELNVNALLLGDSALYLCASTTHYPRGEVETQYFGPGTRLLVL.

The chain couples TRBV28 to TRBJ1-5; D call uncertain. CDR1 and CDR2 from the germline V gene are MDHEN and SYDVKM. V lost 5 bases, J lost 15 bases, and 26 bases lay in between. CDR3 length: 15 amino acids. The DNA of the CDR3 is TGTGCCAGCAGTATACCTATAGGGTCAGGAACCCCAGCGCATTTT. Its protein product is CASSIPIGSGTPAHF.

The chain is built from TRBV4-2 and TRBJ1-4; no definite D call. The CDR3 is 16 residues long. Deletions cut 1 base from V and 3 bases from J, with 12 bases between. Germline CDR1 reads LGHNA; CDR2 reads YNFKEQ. CDR3 bases: TGTGCCAGCAGCCAAGGGATCTGGGAGGCTAATGAAAAACTGTTTTTT. Translating it yields CASSQGIWEANEKLFF.

This clone has a single count. For the CDR3, the DNA is TGTGCCAGCTCACCGCAAGCGGGGGAGTCCTACAATGAGCAGTTCTTC. This translates into CASSPQAGESYNEQFF. V and J are TRBV18 and TRBJ2-1; 8 bases line up with TRBD2. V lost 3 bases, J lost 1 base, and 5 bases stayed unmatched. This CDR3 is 16 amino acids long. The germline gives CDR1 KGHSH, CDR2 LQKENI.

V usage is TRBV27 and J usage is TRBJ1-2; D uncertain. Trimming took off 2 bases at V and 1 base at J, with 8 bases between the two ends. The V gene's germline CDR1 is MNHEY and CDR2 SMNVEV (reference sequence). This CDR3 comprises 14 residues. The CDR3 sequence: CASSLVGYNYGYTF. CDR3 nucleotides: TGTGCCAGCAGTTTAGTAGGGTATAACTATGGCTACACCTTC.

The rearrangement joins TRBV7-9 to TRBJ2-1, with D tentatively TRBD1 or TRBD2 (5 bases each). V shed 4 bases and J shed 7 bases, with 11 bases lying between them. This CDR3 is 13 amino acids long. Germline CDR1 reads SEHNR; CDR2 reads FQNEAQ (reference sequence). The CDR3 DNA follows: TGTGCCAGCAGCTCAGGGAGAGGGAATGAGCAGTTCTTC. This encodes CASSSGRGNEQFF.

V and J are TRBV27 and TRBJ2-7; D remains ambiguous. CDR3 length: 13 amino acids. The V and J ends lost 0 bases and 6 bases respectively, with 9 bases between them. Germline V gene sequence: CDR1 MNHEY, CDR2 SMNVEV (reference sequence). CDR3 DNA sequence: TGTGCCAGCAGTTTATCTCGAACCGGCGAGCAGTACTTC. It yields the protein CASSLSRTGEQYF.

In DNA, the CDR3 is TGCGCCAGCAGTACCGGGGACCTCGGTGGGCCCCAGCATTTT. It encodes CASSTGDLGGPQHF. V is TRBV5-1 and J is TRBJ1-5; D may be TRBD1 (5 bases). Germline V CDR1 and CDR2: SGHRS, YFSETQ. The V and J ends lost 5 bases and 9 bases respectively, with 18 bases between them. This CDR3 is 14 amino acids long.

V usage is TRBV6-1 and J usage is TRBJ1-1; tentatively, D is TRBD1 (6 bases). Germline V gene sequence: CDR1 MNHNS, CDR2 SASEGT. V dropped 2 bases and J dropped 3 bases, with 16 bases sitting between them. CDR3 size: 16 residues. The CDR3 DNA sequence: TGTGCCAGCAGTGAACCTTACAGGGAATTGGACACTGAAGCTTTCTTT. Protein: CASSEPYRELDTEAFF.

The rearrangement links TRBV6-1 to TRBJ2-7; the D is unclear. CDR1 is MNHNS and CDR2 is SASEGT in the germline V gene. V lost 4 bases, J lost 3 bases, and 16 bases lay in between. The length of the CDR3 is 15 residues. The CDR3 loop is CASSGTLTAIYEQYF. CDR3 bases: TGTGCCAGCAGTGGTACCTTAACAGCAATCTACGAGCAGTACTTC.